The clone carrying this T cell receptor beta chain was seen more than once but under ten times. This specimen belongs to a study of early T cells in non-severe SARS-CoV-2 infection. Study summary: Sequencing of unsorted whole blood was done on bulk RNA, leaving chains unpaired.

cDNA molecules, individually, were tagged with unique molecular identifiers. TCRdb re-analysed the 5' RACE reads in MiXCR, keeping a single row per CDR3 protein. Of tens of thousands of distinct CDR3 sequences listed, less than 15% are singletons. The CDR3 is 15 amino acids. V was clipped by 3 bases and J by 2 bases, with 13 bases between them. The germline gives CDR1 SGHRS, CDR2 YFSETQ. The source material was whole blood, sampled at baseline. V gene TRBV5-1 combines with J gene TRBJ2-3; D is ambiguous. This clonotype was obtained from an adult who was a healthcare worker with PCR-confirmed SARS-CoV-2 infection or an uninfected control (not recorded which). The CDR3 DNA follows: TGCGCCAGCAGCTCCAACTCGGATTTCACAGATACGCAGTATTTT. Its translation is CASSSNSDFTDTQYF.